These 31 T cell receptor beta chains originate from one sample sequenced in a study of blood T cell repertoires in COVID-19. Sequencing was performed with immunoSEQ multiplex PCR; in TCRdb, only in-frame clones are kept and a portion is missing. There are tens of thousands of clones in the sample; about 70% occur only once, and around 10% lies in the top ten. Sample: peripheral blood. These receptors came from a woman in her seventies with acute or convalescent COVID-19.

The V and J genes are TRBV11-2 and TRBJ2-1; 7 bases line up with TRBD1. The trim removed 0 bases at V and 3 bases at J, leaving 11 bases unmatched. This CDR3 has 18 residues. Germline CDR1 reads SGHAT; CDR2 reads FQNNGV. The CDR3 DNA reads as TGTGCCAGCAGCTTAGAAGGGACCGGGACAGTCAACTACAATGAGCAGTTCTTC. Amino acid sequence: CASSLEGTGTVNYNEQFF. The complete variable domain, with remaining parts taken from reference TRBV11-2 and TRBJ2-1, reads EAGVAQSPRYKIIEKRQSVAFWCNPISGHATLYWYQQILGQGPKLLIQFQNNGVVDDSQLPKDRFSAERLKGVDSTLKIQPAKLEDSAVYLCASSLEGTGTVNYNEQFFGPGTRLTVL.

This clone came up many times. Because the CDR3 is missing its conserved closing phenylalanine or tryptophan, this is likely a read error. The limits of the CDR3 on the DNA are not certain, so only TCRdb's listed CDR3 is given. This chain connects TRBV19 to TRBJ2-7; TRBD1 was called by the table and not checked on the DNA. The V gene's germline CDR1 is LNHDA and CDR2 SQIVND (reference sequence). The CDR3 sequence runs 12 residues, both termini included. CDR3 loop: CASSADSPGQGM.

The chain couples TRBV4-1 to TRBJ2-5, with 12 bases that match TRBD2. V lost 3 bases and J lost 3; bases outside the gene matches: 8. The V gene's germline CDR1 is MGHRA and CDR2 YSYEKL. This CDR3 comprises 17 residues. The chain's CDR3 is CASSQPSGLAGKETQYF. DNA for the CDR3: TGCGCCAGCAGCCAGCCCAGTGGACTAGCGGGGAAAGAGACCCAGTACTTC.

V gene TRBV5-1 combines with J gene TRBJ2-7; 10 bases line up with TRBD1. CDR3 size: 15 residues. Germline lookup yields CDR1 SGHRS and CDR2 YFSETQ. Unmatched junction bases numbered 9, after V lost 3 bases and J lost 6 bases. In DNA form, the CDR3 reads TGCGCCAGCAGCTCTATGGGGGACAGGGGTGGCGAGCAGTACTTC. Encoded protein: CASSSMGDRGGEQYF.

V gene TRBV9 combines with J gene TRBJ2-3; the match to TRBD2 covers 7 bases. From germline, CDR1 is SGDLS and CDR2 YYNGEE. The J segment lost 1 base and the V segment lost 4 bases, leaving 6 bases of the junction unmatched. The CDR3 has 15 residues. This CDR3 is CASSPPSGGTDTQYF. In DNA form, the CDR3 reads TGTGCCAGCAGCCCCCCCAGCGGGGGCACAGATACGCAGTATTTT.

The chain combines TRBV6-6 with TRBJ2-3, with D possibly matching TRBD1 (5 bases). Per the germline V gene, CDR1 is MNHNY and CDR2 is SVGAGI (reference sequence). The CDR3 totals 16 residues. Trimming removed 4 bases at V and 4 bases at J, with 18 bases between. Written as DNA, the CDR3 is TGTGCCAGCAGTTCCCAGGGTGGCCTGTATGCAGATACGCAGTATTTT. This gives the protein CASSSQGGLYADTQYF.

The chain recombines TRBV7-2 with TRBJ2-5; D is uncertain. CDR1 is SGHTA and CDR2 is FQGNSA in the germline V gene. This CDR3 is built from 16 residues. V was cut by 1 base and J by 2 bases, with 14 bases left in between. The CDR3 here is CASSLVSTGWQETQYF. The CDR3 nucleotides are TGTGCCAGCAGCTTAGTCTCAACGGGTTGGCAAGAGACCCAGTACTTC.

This chain uses TRBV6-1 with TRBJ1-5, with 11 nucleotides matching TRBD1. J was trimmed by 6 bases and V by 1 base; bases with no gene match: 5. This CDR3 has 16 residues. Germline V CDR1 and CDR2: MNHNS, SASEGT. The CDR3 protein is CASSEDSGTGGQPQHF. The CDR3 bases are TGTGCCAGCAGTGAAGATTCCGGGACAGGGGGTCAGCCCCAGCATTTT.

This chain connects TRBV5-6 to TRBJ2-2, with TRBD1 matching 7 bases. Germline CDR1 and CDR2: SGHDT and YYEEEE. The trim removed 2 bases at V and 0 bases at J, leaving 4 bases unmatched. The CDR3 spans 16 residues. The CDR3 nucleotides are TGTGCCAGCAGCTTTCAGGGGACAGCGAACACCGGGGAGCTGTTTTTT. This translates into CASSFQGTANTGELFF.

The chain uses TRBV6-5 and TRBJ2-2; a possible D gene is TRBD1 (6 bases). This CDR3 comprises 15 residues. Germline V lookup: CDR1 MNHEY, CDR2 SVGAGI. V was pared by 5 bases and J by 9 bases, with 19 bases between. The CDR3 spells CASSTGQTGYRELFF. CDR3 DNA sequence: TGTGCCAGCAGTACGGGACAAACGGGGTATAGGGAGCTGTTTTTT.

This chain uses TRBV6-6 with TRBJ2-7; 9 bases agree with TRBD2. Germline V gene lookup returns CDR1 MNHNY and CDR2 SVGAGI (reference sequence). Trimming at V came to 5 bases and at J to 4 bases, leaving 6 bases not matched to a gene. This CDR3 contains 14 residues. The CDR3, as DNA: TGTGCCAGCAGTCCGGGACTAGCCCTATACGAGCAGTACTTC. Translated: CASSPGLALYEQYF.

The chain recombines TRBV19 with TRBJ2-3; TRBD2 agrees at 7 bases. V trimming: 3 bases; J trimming: 2 bases; junction bases outside the gene matches: 11. Germline values: CDR1 LNHDA, CDR2 SQIVND (reference sequence). The CDR3 has 17 residues. The CDR3 loop reads CASSMGLADGTTDTQYF. The DNA for the CDR3 is TGTGCCAGTAGTATGGGCCTAGCGGACGGGACCACAGATACGCAGTATTTT.

The V call is TRBV7-8, the J call TRBJ1-4; the match to TRBD1 covers 10 bases. V was clipped by 1 base and J by 8 bases; unmatched bases: 10. Germline V gene data show CDR1 as SGHVS and CDR2 as FQNEAQ. This CDR3 contains 17 residues. CDR3 protein: CASSLGVGTGVKEKLFF. The CDR3 coding sequence is TGTGCCAGCAGCTTAGGGGTTGGGACAGGGGTAAAGGAAAAACTGTTTTTT.

The chain recombines TRBV18 with TRBJ1-1; D possibly corresponds to TRBD1 (6 bases). Trimming pared 4 bases from V and 3 bases from J, leaving 9 bases between. From germline, CDR1 is KGHSH and CDR2 LQKENI. The CDR3 contains 13 residues. The CDR3 loop reads CASSLNRDTEAFF. The CDR3 bases are TGTGCCAGCTCACTTAACAGGGACACTGAAGCTTTCTTT.

This clone was counted a few times. V usage is TRBV6-5 and J usage is TRBJ1-4, with a tentative D call TRBD1 (5 bases). Germline assignment: CDR1 MNHEY and CDR2 SVGAGI. The CDR3 extends over 12 amino acids. Between the trimmed V and J ends, which lost 8 bases and 8 bases, there was a span of 12 bases. Written as DNA, the CDR3 is TGTGCCAGCCGATGGGGACTCGAAAAACTGTTTTTT. Translation gives CASRWGLEKLFF.

The V gene is TRBV9, the J gene TRBJ2-7; 7 bases agree with TRBD1. Trimming at V came to 3 bases and at J to 5 bases, leaving 8 bases not matched to a gene. Germline CDR1 SGDLS, CDR2 YYNGEE. The CDR3 contains 14 residues. In DNA form, the CDR3 reads TGTGCCAGCAGCGCTTACCTCACAGGGGACGAGCAGTACTTC. Translation: CASSAYLTGDEQYF.

A single count supports this clone. The chain is built from TRBV11-2 and TRBJ1-5; the D is unclear. The CDR3 covers 14 residues. Per germline, CDR1 SGHAT and CDR2 FQNNGV. V was shortened by 3 bases and J by 3 bases, with 9 bases between the two germline ends. The CDR3 DNA follows: TGTGCCAGCAGCTTCGGAGGCTACAATCAGCCCCAGCATTTT. Translating it yields CASSFGGYNQPQHF.

The gene calls are TRBV7-2 and TRBJ1-2; D unclear. V was cut by 4 bases and J by 8 bases, with 14 bases left in between. This CDR3 has 13 amino acids. The V gene's germline CDR1 is SGHTA and CDR2 FQGNSA. This chain's CDR3 is CASSSRTDSGYTF. The CDR3, as DNA: TGTGCCAGCAGCTCCCGGACGGACTCGGGCTACACCTTC.

The chain combines TRBV11-2 with TRBJ2-7; weak D call: TRBD1 (6 bases). The CDR3 has 18 amino acids. V gave up 5 bases and J gave up 3 bases, with 26 bases separating them. Germline CDR1 is SGHAT and CDR2 is FQNNGV. CDR3 region: CASSPIGRFRTDIYEQYF. CDR3 nucleotides: TGTGCCAGCAGCCCCATCGGCCGTTTCAGGACAGATATCTACGAGCAGTACTTC.

In nucleotides, the CDR3 is TGTGCCAGCAGCGTAGACAGCGGAGCACAAGAGACCCAGTACTTC. Its translation: CASSVDSGAQETQYF. V usage is TRBV9 and J usage is TRBJ2-5, with D possibly TRBD2 on 5 matching bases. CDR1 is SGDLS, CDR2 YYNGEE, per germline. This CDR3 contains 15 residues. Trimming stripped 0 bases from V and 2 bases from J, with 11 bases between.

This clone has a handful of counts. The chain couples TRBV4-3 to TRBJ1-2; D gene uncertain. Germline CDR1 and CDR2: LGHNA and YSLEER. CDR3 length: 15 residues. V lost 0 bases to trimming and J lost 3 bases, with 11 bases between them. The CDR3 spells CASSQEFGDYYGYTF. CDR3 nucleotides: TGCGCCAGCAGCCAAGAGTTCGGAGACTACTATGGCTACACCTTC.

The J gene is TRBJ2-7, the V gene TRBV3-1 (or the pseudogene TRBV3-2); tentatively, D is TRBD2 (5 bases). Germline lookup yields CDR1 LGHDT and CDR2 YNNKEL (reference sequence). V lost 3 bases, J lost 6 bases, and 9 bases lay in between. The CDR3 runs to 12 residues. As DNA, the CDR3 is TGTGCCAGCAGCCAGCTAGGAGGCGAGCAGTACTTC. Encoded protein: CASSQLGGEQYF.

The rearrangement joins TRBV19 to TRBJ1-5; D might be TRBD1 (6 bases). The germline CDR1 and CDR2 sequences are LNHDA and SQIVND (reference sequence). The CDR3 contains 14 residues. The V gene lost 7 bases and the J gene lost 11 bases, with 21 bases spanning the gap. CDR3: CASTKGGTRWAQHF. The CDR3 DNA follows: TGTGCCAGTACCAAGGGGGGGACTAGATGGGCCCAGCATTTT.

The chain uses TRBV6-2 or TRBV6-3 and TRBJ2-7; D is unclear. Germline assignment: CDR1 MNHEY and CDR2 SVGEGT. V shed 5 bases and J shed 2 bases, with 22 bases lying between them. The CDR3 is made up of 17 amino acids. The CDR3 reads CASSAPFGKRGTYEQYF. Written as DNA, the CDR3 is TGTGCCAGCAGTGCTCCATTTGGCAAAAGAGGAACCTACGAGCAGTACTTC.

The chain has TRBV19 and TRBJ2-2; D is perhaps TRBD2 (6 bases). This CDR3 has 13 residues. CDR1 LNHDA and CDR2 SQIVND come from the germline V gene (reference sequence). Trimming took off 6 bases at V and 1 base at J, with 6 bases between the two ends. The CDR3 coding sequence is TGTGCCAGTAGCGGGGGGAACACCGGGGAGCTGTTTTTT. As protein: CASSGGNTGELFF.

This chain joins TRBV11-3 and TRBJ1-3, with TRBD1 identical over 7 bases. CDR3 length equals 15 residues. Trimming removed 5 bases from V and 3 bases from J; junction bases left unmatched: 7. CDR1 is SGHNT, CDR2 YENEEA, per germline. CDR3 sequence reads: CASSPTGTVGNTIYF. CDR3 DNA sequence: TGTGCCAGCAGCCCTACTGGGACAGTTGGAAACACCATATATTTT.

The genes are TRBV6-6 and TRBJ1-1; weak D call: TRBD1 (5 bases). Trimming removed 2 bases from V and 3 bases from J, with 7 bases in between. Germline values: CDR1 MNHNY, CDR2 SVGAGI (reference sequence). This CDR3 spans 13 amino acids. The CDR3 DNA sequence: TGTGCCAGCAGTTACACGGGGGACACTGAAGCTTTCTTT. Amino acids: CASSYTGDTEAFF.

The gene calls are TRBV6-5 and TRBJ1-3; D not certain. The CDR3 totals 14 residues. The V end was cut by 5 bases, the J end by 4 bases, with 12 bases between. Germline CDR1 reads MNHEY; CDR2 reads SVGAGI. CDR3 loop: CASSPAGQGNTIYF. CDR3 nucleotide sequence: TGTGCCAGCAGTCCTGCAGGCCAAGGAAACACCATATATTTT.

This clone appeared a few times. The CDR3 DNA is TGCGCCAGCAGCCCAGGACAGGGTTCAACTAATGAAAAACTGTTTTTT. Translation gives CASSPGQGSTNEKLFF. The V call is TRBV5-1, the J call TRBJ1-4; 8 bases fit TRBD1. J was trimmed by 0 bases and V by 4 bases; bases with no gene match: 5. The CDR3 covers 16 residues. Germline CDR1 SGHRS, CDR2 YFSETQ.

This clone occurred a few times. The rearrangement uses TRBV10-1 and TRBJ2-1; 10 nucleotides agree with TRBD2. The J segment lost 7 bases and the V segment lost 4 bases, leaving 13 bases of the junction unmatched. This CDR3 contains 17 residues. The V gene's germline CDR1 is WNHNN and CDR2 SYGVQD (reference sequence). CDR3 residues: CASSAALLAGPGNEQFF. The CDR3, as DNA: TGCGCCAGCAGTGCCGCATTACTAGCGGGGCCGGGAAATGAGCAGTTCTTC.

V and J are TRBV4-1 and TRBJ1-4; a possible D gene is TRBD1 (5 bases). Germline CDR1 and CDR2: MGHRA and YSYEKL. The CDR3 has 16 residues. The V end was cut by 3 bases, the J end by 4 bases, with 15 bases between. This CDR3 reads CASSQAGGNRNEKLFF. For the CDR3, the DNA is TGCGCCAGCAGCCAGGCTGGGGGGAACCGTAATGAAAAACTGTTTTTT.